This TCR beta chain was sequenced in a study of cytomegalovirus exposure and HLA in healthy donors. This clone was recorded only once. Antigen: not known. The primer mix had 60 Vbeta and 13 Jbeta primers. Libraries were prepared by immunoSEQ multiplex PCR; TCRdb keeps only in-frame clonotypes and omits some of them. The data show roughly 200,000 clones, around 75% seen once. Study-wide results and caveats: DRB1 showed the most TCR associations and HLA-C the fewest in a later analysis, as rates varied by HLA locus. Based on reports, TCR beta sequences accurately predicted HLA-A and HLA-B alleles for most subjects. As confirmed in vitro, three CMV-associated chains were specific for CMV antigens.

What was sequenced was PBMCs. The TCR sequence derives from a woman aged 25 to 39 in good health and CMV-seronegative.

The CDR3, as DNA: TGTGCCAGCAGCCAAGTGCTACAGGAATCCTACGAGCAGTACTTC. Its translation is CASSQVLQESYEQYF. The J gene is TRBJ2-7, the V gene TRBV7-8; possible D gene TRBD1, 5 bases. Trimming left V 5 bases short and J 1 base short, with 15 bases between. Germline V lookup: CDR1 SGHVS, CDR2 FQNEAQ. This CDR3 spans 15 amino acids.